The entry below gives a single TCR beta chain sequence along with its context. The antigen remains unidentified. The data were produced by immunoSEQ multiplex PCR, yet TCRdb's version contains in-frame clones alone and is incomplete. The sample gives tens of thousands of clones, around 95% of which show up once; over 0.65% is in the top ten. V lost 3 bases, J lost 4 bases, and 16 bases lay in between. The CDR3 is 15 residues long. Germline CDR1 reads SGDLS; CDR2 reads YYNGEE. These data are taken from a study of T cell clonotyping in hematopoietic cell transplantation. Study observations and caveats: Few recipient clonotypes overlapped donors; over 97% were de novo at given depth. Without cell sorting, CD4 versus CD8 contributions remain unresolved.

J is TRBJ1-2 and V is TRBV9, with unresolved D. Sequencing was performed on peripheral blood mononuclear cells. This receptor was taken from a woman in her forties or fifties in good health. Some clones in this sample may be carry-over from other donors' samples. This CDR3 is CASSASSSVLYGYTF. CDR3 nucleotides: TGTGCCAGCAGCGCCTCAAGCTCCGTTCTCTATGGCTACACCTTC.